This T cell receptor beta chain was recovered during a study of control samples from healthy donors and cancer patients. Assay used: immunoSEQ multiplex PCR; TCRdb lists only in-frame clones, some missing. This sample has about 83,000 clones, with 91% found just once. Germline V gene lookup returns CDR1 LNHDA and CDR2 SQIVND (reference sequence). V lost 0 bases to trimming and J lost 2 bases, with 17 bases between them. The CDR3 consists of 17 residues. The TCR was taken from a man between 25 and 39 years old in good health. Input material: blood. The chain links TRBV19 to TRBJ2-7, with D unresolved. The CDR3 sequence: CASSIDYSAGMTYEQYF. As DNA, the CDR3 is TGTGCCAGTAGTATAGATTATTCGGCAGGCATGACCTACGAGCAGTACTTC. The whole variable domain, filled in from reference TRBV19 and TRBJ2-7, reads DGGITQSPKYLFRKEGQNVTLSCEQNLNHDAMYWYRQDPGQGLRLIYYSQIVNDFQKGDIAEGYSVSREKKESFPLTVTSAQKNPTAFYLCASSIDYSAGMTYEQYFGPGTRLTVT.